The present T cell receptor beta chain was sequenced within a study of cytomegalovirus exposure and HLA in healthy donors. Vbeta (60) and Jbeta (13) primers were used in the PCR. The table came from immunoSEQ multiplex PCR; TCRdb's copy has only in-frame clones and leaves some out. The profile shows roughly 200,000 clones, around 73% of them singletons. Trimming took off 7 bases at V and 7 bases at J, with 23 bases between the two ends. The CDR3 contains 15 residues. From germline, CDR1 is WNHNN and CDR2 SYGVQD (reference sequence). What was sequenced was PBMCs. The sequence was collected from a woman in her twenties or thirties in good health and CMV-seronegative. The chain uses TRBV10-1 and TRBJ2-7, with D perhaps TRBD1 (6 bases). CDR3 in amino acids: CASNQDPPGEGEQYF. For the CDR3, the DNA is TGCGCCAGCAATCAAGACCCTCCAGGGGAAGGTGAGCAGTACTTC.